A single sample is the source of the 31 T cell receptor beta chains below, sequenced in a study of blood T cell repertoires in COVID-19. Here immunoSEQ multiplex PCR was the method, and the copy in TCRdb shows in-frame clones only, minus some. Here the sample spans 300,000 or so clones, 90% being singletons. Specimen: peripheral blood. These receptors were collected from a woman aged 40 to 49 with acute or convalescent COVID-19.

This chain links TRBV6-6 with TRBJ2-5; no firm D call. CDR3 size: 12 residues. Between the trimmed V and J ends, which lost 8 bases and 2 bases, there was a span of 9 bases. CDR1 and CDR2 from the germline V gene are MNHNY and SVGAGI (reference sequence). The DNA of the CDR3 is TGTGCCAGCGGCTTGCGGCAAGAGACCCAGTACTTC. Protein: CASGLRQETQYF.

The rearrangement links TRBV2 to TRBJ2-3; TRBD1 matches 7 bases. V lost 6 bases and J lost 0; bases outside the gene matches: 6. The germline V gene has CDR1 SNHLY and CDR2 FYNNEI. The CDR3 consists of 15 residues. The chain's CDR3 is CASRAQGLSTDTQYF. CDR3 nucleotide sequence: TGTGCCAGCAGAGCACAGGGGCTAAGCACAGATACGCAGTATTTT.

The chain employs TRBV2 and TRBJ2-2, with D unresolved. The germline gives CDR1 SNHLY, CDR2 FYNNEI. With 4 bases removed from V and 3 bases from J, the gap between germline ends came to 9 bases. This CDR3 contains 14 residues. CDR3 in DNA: TGTGCCAGCAGTGGAAGGAGCTACACCGGGGAGCTGTTTTTT. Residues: CASSGRSYTGELFF.

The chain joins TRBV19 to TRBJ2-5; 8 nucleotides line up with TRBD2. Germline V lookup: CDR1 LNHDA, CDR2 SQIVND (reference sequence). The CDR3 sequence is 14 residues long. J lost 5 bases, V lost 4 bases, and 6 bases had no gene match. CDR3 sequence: CASSTGTSRETQYF. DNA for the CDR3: TGTGCCAGTAGTACCGGGACTAGTCGTGAGACCCAGTACTTC.

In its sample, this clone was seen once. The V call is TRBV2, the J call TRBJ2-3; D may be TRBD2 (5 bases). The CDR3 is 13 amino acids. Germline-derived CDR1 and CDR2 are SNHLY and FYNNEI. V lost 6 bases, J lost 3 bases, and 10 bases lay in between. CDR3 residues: CASRSERTDTQYF. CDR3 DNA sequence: TGTGCCAGCAGGTCGGAGCGGACAGATACGCAGTATTTT. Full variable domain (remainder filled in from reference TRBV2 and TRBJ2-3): EPEVTQTPSHQVTQMGQEVILRCVPISNHLYFYWYRQILGQKVEFLVSFYNNEISEKSEIFDDQFSVERPDGSNFTLKIRSTKLEDSAMYFCASRSERTDTQYFGPGTRLTVL.

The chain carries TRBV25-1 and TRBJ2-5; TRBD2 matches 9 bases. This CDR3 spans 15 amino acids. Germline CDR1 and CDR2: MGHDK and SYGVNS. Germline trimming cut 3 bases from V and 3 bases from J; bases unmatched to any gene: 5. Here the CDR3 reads CASSDLAGAEETQYF. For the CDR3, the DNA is TGTGCCAGCAGTGATTTAGCGGGGGCCGAAGAGACCCAGTACTTC. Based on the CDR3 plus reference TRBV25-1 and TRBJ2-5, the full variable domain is EADIYQTPRYLVIGTGKKITLECSQTMGHDKMYWYQQDPGMELHLIHYSYGVNSTEKGDLSSESTVSRIRTEHFPLTLESARPSHTSQYLCASSDLAGAEETQYFGPGTRLLVL.

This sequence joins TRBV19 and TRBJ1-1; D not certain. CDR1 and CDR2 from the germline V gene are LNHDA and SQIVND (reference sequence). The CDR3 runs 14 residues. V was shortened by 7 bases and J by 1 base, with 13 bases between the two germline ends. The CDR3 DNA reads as TGTGCCAGTATCTGGACTTCGGGGAACACTGAAGCTTTCTTT. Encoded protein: CASIWTSGNTEAFF.

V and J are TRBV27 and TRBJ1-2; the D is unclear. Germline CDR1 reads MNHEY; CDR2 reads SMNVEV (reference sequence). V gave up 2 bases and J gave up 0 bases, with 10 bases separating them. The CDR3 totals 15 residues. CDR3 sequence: CASSLGGRTNYGYTF. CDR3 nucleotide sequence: TGTGCCAGCAGTTTAGGTGGCAGAACTAACTATGGCTACACCTTC.

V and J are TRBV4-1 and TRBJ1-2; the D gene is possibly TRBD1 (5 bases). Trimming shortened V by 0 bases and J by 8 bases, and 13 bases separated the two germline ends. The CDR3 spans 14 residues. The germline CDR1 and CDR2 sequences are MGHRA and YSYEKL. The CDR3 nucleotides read TGCGCCAGCAGCCAAGATATACGGACAATAGGCTACACCTTC. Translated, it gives CASSQDIRTIGYTF.

In nucleotides, the CDR3 is TGTGCCAGCAGCTTAGCGATGACAGAAAAACTGTTTTTT. It is translated as CASSLAMTEKLFF. This rearrangement joins TRBV7-2 to TRBJ1-4; the D is unclear. Deletions cut 0 bases from V and 8 bases from J, with 7 bases between. Per the germline V gene, CDR1 is SGHTA and CDR2 is FQGNSA. The CDR3 spans 13 residues.

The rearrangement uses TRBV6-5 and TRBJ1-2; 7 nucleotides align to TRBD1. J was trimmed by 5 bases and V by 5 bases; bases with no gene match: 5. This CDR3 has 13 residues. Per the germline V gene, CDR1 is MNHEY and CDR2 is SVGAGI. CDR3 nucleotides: TGTGCCAGCAGTCGTCCAGGGGGTTATGGCTACACCTTC. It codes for CASSRPGGYGYTF.

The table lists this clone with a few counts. The CDR3 DNA is TGTGCCAGCAGCCCTGGGAGGGAGGGGGAGCTGTTTTTT. Translated: CASSPGREGELFF. The genes are TRBV7-3 and TRBJ2-2, with 7 bases fitting TRBD2. CDR3 length: 13 amino acids. Germline V lookup: CDR1 SGHTA, CDR2 FQGTGA. Trimming cost V 5 bases and J 8 bases; bases outside gene matches: 5.

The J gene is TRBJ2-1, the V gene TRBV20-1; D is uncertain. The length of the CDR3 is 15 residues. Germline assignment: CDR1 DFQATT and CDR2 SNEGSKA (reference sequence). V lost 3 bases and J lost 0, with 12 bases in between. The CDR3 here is CSASDVESSYNEQFF. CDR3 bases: TGCAGTGCTAGTGATGTAGAAAGCTCCTACAATGAGCAGTTCTTC.

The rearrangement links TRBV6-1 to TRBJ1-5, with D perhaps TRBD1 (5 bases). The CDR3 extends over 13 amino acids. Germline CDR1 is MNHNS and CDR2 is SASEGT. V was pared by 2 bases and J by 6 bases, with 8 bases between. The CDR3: CASSEITGQPQHF. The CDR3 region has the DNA TGTGCCAGCAGTGAAATAACAGGTCAGCCCCAGCATTTT.

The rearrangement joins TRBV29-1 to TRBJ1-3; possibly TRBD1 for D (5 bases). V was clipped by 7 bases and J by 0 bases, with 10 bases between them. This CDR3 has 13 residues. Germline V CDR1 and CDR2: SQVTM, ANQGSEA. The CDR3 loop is CSGPDNSGNTIYF. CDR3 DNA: TGCAGCGGTCCGGACAACTCTGGAAACACCATATATTTT.

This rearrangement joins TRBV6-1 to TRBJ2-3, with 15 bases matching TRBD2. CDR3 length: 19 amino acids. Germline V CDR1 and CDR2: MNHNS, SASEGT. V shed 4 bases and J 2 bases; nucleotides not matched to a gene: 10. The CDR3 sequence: CASSGHHRTSGGDTDTQYF. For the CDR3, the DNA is TGTGCCAGCAGTGGGCACCACAGGACTAGCGGGGGGGACACAGATACGCAGTATTTT.

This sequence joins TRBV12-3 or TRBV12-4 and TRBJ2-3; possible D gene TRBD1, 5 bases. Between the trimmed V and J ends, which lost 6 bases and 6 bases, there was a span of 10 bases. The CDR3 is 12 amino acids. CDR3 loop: CASSPKGDTQYF. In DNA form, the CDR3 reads TGTGCCAGCAGCCCTAAGGGGGATACGCAGTATTTT.

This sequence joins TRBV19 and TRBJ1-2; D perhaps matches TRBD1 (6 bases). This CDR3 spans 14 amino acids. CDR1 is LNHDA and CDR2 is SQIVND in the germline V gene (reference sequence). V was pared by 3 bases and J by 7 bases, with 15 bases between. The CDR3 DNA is TGTGCCAGTAGTATCTCGACAGGCCAGGGTGGCTACACCTTC. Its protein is CASSISTGQGGYTF. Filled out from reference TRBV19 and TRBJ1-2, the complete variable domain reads DGGITQSPKYLFRKEGQNVTLSCEQNLNHDAMYWYRQDPGQGLRLIYYSQIVNDFQKGDIAEGYSVSREKKESFPLTVTSAQKNPTAFYLCASSISTGQGGYTFGSGTRLTVV.

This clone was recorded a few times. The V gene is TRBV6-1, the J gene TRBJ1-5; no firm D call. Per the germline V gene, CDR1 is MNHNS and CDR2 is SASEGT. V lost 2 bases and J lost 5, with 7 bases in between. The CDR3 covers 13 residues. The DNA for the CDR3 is TGTGCCAGCAGTGAACAAGCACATCAGCCCCAGCATTTT. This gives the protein CASSEQAHQPQHF.

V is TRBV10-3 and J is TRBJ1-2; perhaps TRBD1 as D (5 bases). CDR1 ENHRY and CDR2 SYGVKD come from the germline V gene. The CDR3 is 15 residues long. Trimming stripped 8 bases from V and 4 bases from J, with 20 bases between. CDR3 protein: CAISGMGGNSYGYTF. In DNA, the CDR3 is TGTGCCATCTCGGGAATGGGGGGAAACTCCTATGGCTACACCTTC.

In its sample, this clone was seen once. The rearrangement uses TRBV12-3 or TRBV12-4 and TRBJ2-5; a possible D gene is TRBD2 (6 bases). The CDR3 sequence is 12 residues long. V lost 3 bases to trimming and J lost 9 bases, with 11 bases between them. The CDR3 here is CASSLEGPAQYF. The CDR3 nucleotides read TGTGCCAGCAGTTTGGAGGGTCCGGCCCAGTACTTC.

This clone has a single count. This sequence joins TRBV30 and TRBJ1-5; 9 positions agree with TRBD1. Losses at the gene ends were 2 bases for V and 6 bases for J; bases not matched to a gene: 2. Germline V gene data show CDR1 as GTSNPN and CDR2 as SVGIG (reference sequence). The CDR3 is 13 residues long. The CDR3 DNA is TGTGCCTGGAGTACAGGGGGCTTTCAGCCCCAGCATTTT. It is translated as CAWSTGGFQPQHF. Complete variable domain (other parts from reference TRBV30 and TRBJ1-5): SQTIHQWPATLVQPVGSPLSLECTVEGTSNPNLYWYRQAAGRGLQLLFYSVGIGQISSEVPQNLSASRPQDRQFILSSKKLLLSDSGFYLCAWSTGGFQPQHFGDGTRLSIL.

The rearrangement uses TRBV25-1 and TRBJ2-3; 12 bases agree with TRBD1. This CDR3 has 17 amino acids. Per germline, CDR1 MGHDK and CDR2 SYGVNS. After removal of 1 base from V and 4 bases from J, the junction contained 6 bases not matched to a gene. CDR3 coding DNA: TGTGCCAGCAGTGAATTTCCGGGACAGGGGGCGGCAGATACGCAGTATTTT. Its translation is CASSEFPGQGAADTQYF.

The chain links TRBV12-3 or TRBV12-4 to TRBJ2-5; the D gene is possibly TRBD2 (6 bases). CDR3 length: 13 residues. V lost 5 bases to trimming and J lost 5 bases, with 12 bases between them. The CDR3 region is CASSPGLEETQYF. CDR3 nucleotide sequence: TGTGCCAGCAGTCCGGGACTGGAGGAGACCCAGTACTTC.

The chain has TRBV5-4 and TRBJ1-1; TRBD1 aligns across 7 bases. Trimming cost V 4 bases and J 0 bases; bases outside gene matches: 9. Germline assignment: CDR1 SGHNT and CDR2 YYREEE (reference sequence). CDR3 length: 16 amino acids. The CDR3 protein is CASSTDRDRMNTEAFF. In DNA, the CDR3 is TGTGCCAGCAGCACCGACAGGGACCGAATGAACACTGAAGCTTTCTTT. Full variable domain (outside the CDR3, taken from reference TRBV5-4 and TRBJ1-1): ETGVTQSPTHLIKTRGQQVTLRCSSQSGHNTVSWYQQALGQGPQFIFQYYREEENGRGNFPPRFSGLQFPNYSSELNVNALELDDSALYLCASSTDRDRMNTEAFFGQGTRLTVV.

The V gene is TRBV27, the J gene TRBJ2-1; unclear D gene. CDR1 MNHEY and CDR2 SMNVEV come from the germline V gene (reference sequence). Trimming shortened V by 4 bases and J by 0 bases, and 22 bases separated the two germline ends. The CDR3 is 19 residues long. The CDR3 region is CASSSAKPLKLSSYNEQFF. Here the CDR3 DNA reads TGTGCCAGCAGTTCCGCCAAACCCCTTAAGCTGAGCTCCTACAATGAGCAGTTCTTC.

The DNA of the CDR3 is TGTGCCAGCAGCGTAGCTTTAACAGGGGGGGGTCAGTCGGAGACCCAGTACTTC. Translation gives CASSVALTGGGQSETQYF. This chain connects TRBV9 to TRBJ2-5, with D perhaps TRBD1 (8 bases). V was pared by 0 bases and J by 5 bases, with 23 bases between. Germline-derived CDR1 and CDR2 are SGDLS and YYNGEE. The CDR3 has 18 amino acids.

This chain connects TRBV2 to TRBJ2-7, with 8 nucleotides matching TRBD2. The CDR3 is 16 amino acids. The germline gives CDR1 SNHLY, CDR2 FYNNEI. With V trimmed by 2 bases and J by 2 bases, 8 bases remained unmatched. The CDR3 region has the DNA TGTGCCAGCAGTGAATCGGGACTAGACGTACCCTACGAGCAGTACGTC. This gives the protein CASSESGLDVPYEQYV.

The CDR3 nucleotides are TGTGCCAGCAGTGAGATGGGACATTCTAATGAAAAACTGTTTTTT. It codes for CASSEMGHSNEKLFF. This chain uses TRBV6-1 with TRBJ1-4; possible D gene TRBD1, 6 bases. The V gene's germline CDR1 is MNHNS and CDR2 SASEGT. The CDR3 runs to 15 residues. V lost 3 bases and J 3 bases, leaving 11 bases between the germline ends.

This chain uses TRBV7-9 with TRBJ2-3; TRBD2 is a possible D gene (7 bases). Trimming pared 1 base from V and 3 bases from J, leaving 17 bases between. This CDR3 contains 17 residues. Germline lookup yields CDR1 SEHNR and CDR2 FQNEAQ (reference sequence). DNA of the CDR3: TGTGCCAGCAGCTTAGGACACTACGGGGGGCCAACAGATACGCAGTATTTT. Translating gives CASSLGHYGGPTDTQYF.

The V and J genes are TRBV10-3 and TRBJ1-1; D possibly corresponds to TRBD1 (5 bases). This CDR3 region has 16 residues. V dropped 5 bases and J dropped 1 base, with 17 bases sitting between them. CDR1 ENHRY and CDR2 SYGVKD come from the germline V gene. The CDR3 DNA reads TGTGCCATCAGTACCGGGACTTCTTATGGGAACACTGAAGCTTTCTTT. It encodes CAISTGTSYGNTEAFF.